The 11 T cell receptor beta chains presented below share a single source sample, sequenced in a study of beta chain features in type 1 diabetes. Whole-study results and caveats: In all four CD4+ subsets, TCRB CDR3 length was significantly, moderately reduced in type 1 diabetes.

Their target antigens are unknown. Expressed TCRB transcripts were sequenced because the isolated RNA had all been reverse transcribed beforehand. Assay: immunoSEQ multiplex PCR; the TCRdb copy retains only in-frame clones and omits some. Of approximately 120,000 clones listed, around a sixth were seen once; the top ten hold around 2.5%. Sequencing was carried out using central memory CD4+ T cells from blood. The origin of the receptors is a man between 18 and 35 years old with type 1 diabetes.

This rearrangement joins TRBV7-9 to TRBJ2-5; 8 bases are a match to TRBD1. The CDR3 consists of 16 residues. The V segment lost 1 base and the J segment 5 bases; nucleotides outside the gene matches: 9. Germline V CDR1 and CDR2: SEHNR, FQNEAQ (reference sequence). CDR3 in amino acids: CASSLDRGQGEETQYF. The CDR3 DNA sequence: TGTGCCAGCAGCTTAGATCGCGGACAGGGAGAGGAGACCCAGTACTTC.

In this sample, this clone turned up a few times. The chain carries TRBV11-2 and TRBJ1-1; the match to TRBD1 covers 7 bases. CDR1 is SGHAT and CDR2 is FQNNGV in the germline V gene. This CDR3 is 15 amino acids long. V lost 1 base, J lost 5 bases, and 7 bases stayed unmatched. Here the CDR3 DNA reads TGTGCCAGCAGCTTAGTAGCAGGGGGAAGTACTGAAGCTTTCTTT. Translating it yields CASSLVAGGSTEAFF.

At least ten counts were recorded for this clone. V and J are TRBV18 and TRBJ2-3; D is possibly TRBD1 (6 bases). Germline CDR1 and CDR2: KGHSH and LQKENI. The V end lost 2 bases, the J end lost 0 bases, and 9 bases lay between the germline ends. The length of the CDR3 is 15 residues. CDR3 residues: CASSPGTSSTDTQYF. The CDR3 DNA sequence: TGTGCCAGCTCACCAGGGACATCTAGCACAGATACGCAGTATTTT.

The chain has TRBV19 and TRBJ2-1; no clear D. There are 12 residues in the CDR3. Trimming removed 5 bases from V and 3 bases from J, with 5 bases in between. Germline values: CDR1 LNHDA, CDR2 SQIVND (reference sequence). As DNA, the CDR3 is TGTGCCAGTAGTTTTCTCTACAATGAGCAGTTCTTC. Protein sequence: CASSFLYNEQFF.

V is TRBV10-3 and J is TRBJ2-3; D uncertain. The germline gives CDR1 ENHRY, CDR2 SYGVKD. This CDR3 has 14 residues. V was shortened by 0 bases and J by 4 bases, with 8 bases between the two germline ends. CDR3 bases: TGTGCCATCAGTGAGTCGAGGCGCCCAGATACGCAGTATTTT. Protein product: CAISESRRPDTQYF.

This clone is deemed medium-sized. The rearrangement joins TRBV21-1 to TRBJ2-1. TRBV21-1 is recorded as a pseudogene. The CDR3 contains 17 residues. The chain's CDR3 is CASSTPSQESRNNEQFF. The CDR3 bases are TGTGCCAGCAGCACGCCATCTCAGGAATCGCGGAACAATGAGCAGTTCTTC.

Concerning this clone: In the same sample, other DNA sequences code for this CDR3. This chain uses TRBV7-2 with TRBJ2-7; D tentatively fits TRBD1 or TRBD2 (6 bases each). Trimming took 1 base from V and 4 from J, leaving 11 bases between them. The CDR3 runs to 14 residues. The germline V gene encodes CDR1 SGHTA and CDR2 FQGNSA. The CDR3 coding sequence is TGTGCCAGCAGCTTAGTACAGGGAGGTTACGAGCAGTACTTC. Encoded protein: CASSLVQGGYEQYF.

Comment on this clone: Germline is not matched at one junction end, which may reflect a read error. The chain has TRBV11-2 and TRBJ2-2; D ambiguous. From germline, CDR1 is SGHAT and CDR2 FQNNGV. The CDR3 extends over 15 amino acids. The CDR3 bases are TGTGCCAGCAGCTTAGATTACGCGAACGCCGGGGAGCTGTTTTTT. Protein sequence: CASSLDYANAGELFF. Based on the CDR3 plus reference TRBV11-2 and TRBJ2-2, the full variable domain is EAGVAQSPRYKIIEKRQSVAFWCNPISGHATLYWYQQILGQGPKLLIQFQNNGVVDDSQLPKDRFSAERLKGVDSTLKIQPAKLEDSAVYLCASSLDYANAGELFFGEGSRLTVL.

This clone has more than one count but fewer than ten. The chain is built from TRBV7-2 and TRBJ1-4; maybe TRBD1 (6 bases). CDR3 length equals 14 residues. Trimming stripped 1 base from V and 8 bases from J, with 11 bases between. Germline V CDR1 and CDR2: SGHTA, FQGNSA. The CDR3 protein is CASSLVRGPEKLFF. For the CDR3, the DNA is TGTGCCAGCAGCTTAGTCAGGGGACCAGAAAAACTGTTTTTT.

This clone occurred many times. This chain joins TRBV21-1 and TRBJ2-7. TRBV21-1 corresponds to a pseudogene. The length of the CDR3 is 18 residues. The CDR3 reads CASSKAVEQKGSSYEQYF. Written as DNA, the CDR3 is TGTGCCAGCAGCAAAGCTGTCGAGCAAAAGGGTAGCTCCTACGAGCAGTACTTC.

The chain joins TRBV4-1 to TRBJ2-7; either TRBD1 or TRBD2 may supply D (5 bases each). Trimming stripped 1 base from V and 2 bases from J, with 18 bases between. Germline CDR1 is MGHRA and CDR2 is YSYEKL. CDR3 size: 17 residues. The DNA of the CDR3 is TGCGCCAGCAGCCAAGGGAGACCCGGGACGGAAGCCTACGAGCAGTACTTC. It codes for CASSQGRPGTEAYEQYF.